This TCR beta chain stems from a study of post-analysis software for immune sequencing data. Findings of the study overall: TRBV5-6, TRBV5-1 and TRBV20-1 belonged to a set of roughly 5 TRBV segments that were more frequent in patients than controls.

Incorporated into the TCR beta cDNA libraries were unique molecular identifiers, which served to reduce PCR and sequencing biases. TCRdb processed the PCR reads anew with MiXCR; each CDR3 protein has one entry. The sample shows around 770,000 distinct CDR3 sequences, more than 45% of them seen only once. With respect to this clonotype: Its antigen is undetermined.

Germline loops: CDR1 SQVTM, CDR2 ANQGSEA. The CDR3 extends over 15 amino acids. V lost 7 bases and J lost 4; bases outside the gene matches: 11. The sample consisted of blood. V usage is TRBV29-1 and J usage is TRBJ1-5, with 9 positions matching TRBD1. The receptor was isolated from a girl aged 5-17 years with multiple sclerosis. The CDR3 loop reads CSARDRVTSNQPQHF. CDR3 nucleotides: TGCAGCGCCCGGGACAGGGTTACCTCAAATCAGCCCCAGCATTTT.